The 18 T cell receptor beta chains reported below all come from one sample, sequenced in a study of identical twins. TCRdb re-analysed the 5' RACE reads in MiXCR, keeping a single row per CDR3 protein. The sample holds around 290,000 distinct CDR3 sequences, roughly 10% seen once. The data were also submitted as part of a second study, on yellow fever vaccine responses in identical twins.

The sequenced sample was CD8+ T cells sorted from blood. The receptors derive from a young woman in good health.

This clonotype was observed a handful of times. The V gene is TRBV4-1, the J gene TRBJ2-7; 7 positions agree with TRBD2. V gave up 4 bases and J gave up 2 bases; unmatched junction bases: 8. CDR1 MGHRA and CDR2 YSYEKL come from the germline V gene. This CDR3 has 15 amino acids. Here the CDR3 DNA reads TGCGCCAGCAGCCTGATGACTAGCCCAGCCTACGAGCAGTACTTC. Translated: CASSLMTSPAYEQYF.

This clonotype was counted once. A much larger clone sits a single nucleotide away, making a read error possible. The J gene is TRBJ2-1, the V gene TRBV12-3 or TRBV12-4; D is unclear. There are 13 residues in the CDR3. CDR3 region: CAGRPGDYNEQFF. In DNA, the CDR3 is TGTGCCGGCAGGCCAGGAGATTACAATGAGCAGTTCTTC.

CDR3 DNA sequence: TGTGCCAGCATTGGACAGGGGACCTACGAGCAGTACTTC. Protein: CASIGQGTYEQYF. This sequence joins TRBV2 and TRBJ2-7, with 9 bases that match TRBD1. CDR1 SNHLY and CDR2 FYNNEI come from the germline V gene. There are 13 residues in the CDR3. V lost 7 bases, J lost 2 bases, and 3 bases stayed unmatched.

This clonotype was counted many times. The rearrangement uses TRBV7-2 and TRBJ2-1; the D gene is possibly TRBD1 (5 bases). Looked up from germline, CDR1 is SGHTA and CDR2 is FQGNSA. The CDR3 has 14 residues. V lost 5 bases to trimming and J lost 0 bases, with 8 bases between them. The CDR3 protein is CASSPDSSYNEQFF. The DNA of the CDR3 is TGTGCCAGCAGCCCCGACAGCTCCTACAATGAGCAGTTCTTC.

This clonotype was found many times. V gene TRBV4-3 combines with J gene TRBJ2-7, with no clear D. Trimming cost V 2 bases and J 7 bases, with 12 bases left between them. Germline-derived CDR1 and CDR2 are LGHNA and YSLEER. The CDR3 consists of 13 residues. CDR3 loop: CASSQTLIGEQYF. The DNA for the CDR3 is TGCGCCAGCAGCCAAACTCTTATCGGGGAGCAGTACTTC.

The table lists this clonotype with many counts. V usage is TRBV7-9 and J usage is TRBJ2-7, with D unresolved. CDR1 is SEHNR and CDR2 is FQNEAQ in the germline V gene (reference sequence). Trimming stripped 5 bases from V and 0 bases from J, with 8 bases between. The CDR3 is 13 residues long. DNA of the CDR3: TGTGCCAGCAGCCCGAGTATCTCCTACGAGCAGTACTTC. As protein: CASSPSISYEQYF.

Only a few counts were recorded for this clonotype. The chain has TRBV4-3 and TRBJ2-3; D gene unclear. The CDR3 loop spans 14 amino acids. V was pared by 0 bases and J by 10 bases, with 14 bases between. Germline-derived CDR1 and CDR2 are LGHNA and YSLEER. The CDR3 DNA follows: TGCGCCAGCAGCCAAGATCGGTATTCATTGGCGCAGTATTTT. Translating it yields CASSQDRYSLAQYF.

V is TRBV14 and J is TRBJ1-4; D gene uncertain. Germline V lookup: CDR1 SGHDN, CDR2 FVKESK. The V end lost 1 base, the J end lost 6 bases, and 9 bases lay between the germline ends. The CDR3 length is 14 residues. The DNA of the CDR3 is TGTGCCAGCAGCCAAGCGACGGTGGATGAAAAACTGTTTTTT. This translates into CASSQATVDEKLFF.

This clonotype was recorded at least ten times. The J gene is TRBJ2-7, the V gene TRBV15; D ambiguous. In germline, CDR1 is LNHNV, CDR2 YYDKDF (reference sequence). The ends were cut back, 2 bases at V and 0 bases at J, with 5 bases in the middle. The CDR3 consists of 13 residues. CDR3 nucleotide sequence: TGTGCCACCAGCAGACCCAACTCCTACGAGCAGTACTTC. Translation gives CATSRPNSYEQYF.

This clonotype showed up just a few times. V is TRBV19 and J is TRBJ2-1; 7 nucleotides agree with TRBD2. In germline, CDR1 is LNHDA, CDR2 SQIVND (reference sequence). Trimming at V came to 7 bases and at J to 7 bases, leaving 10 bases not matched to a gene. The CDR3 is 14 amino acids. The CDR3 region has the DNA TGTGCCAGTACCCCGGTGGCTAGCGGAAATGAGCAGTTCTTC. As protein: CASTPVASGNEQFF.

The J gene is TRBJ2-5, the V gene TRBV7-6; TRBD2 agrees at 7 bases. This CDR3 has 14 residues. Germline V gene data show CDR1 as SGHVS and CDR2 as FNYEAQ. Germline trimming cut 2 bases from V and 4 bases from J; bases unmatched to any gene: 4. The CDR3 bases are TGTGCCAGCAGCTTAAATCCTAGCGGAGAGACCCAGTACTTC. It is translated as CASSLNPSGETQYF.

V gene TRBV24-1 combines with J gene TRBJ2-1; possibly TRBD1 for D (6 bases). The CDR3 has 15 amino acids. V lost 3 bases to trimming and J lost 8 bases, with 16 bases between them. CDR1 is KGHDR, CDR2 SFDVKD, per germline. The CDR3 protein is CATSDGQWSVDEQFF. CDR3 DNA: TGTGCCACCAGTGATGGACAGTGGTCCGTAGATGAGCAGTTCTTC.

This chain joins TRBV4-3 and TRBJ2-7; no clear D gene. Trimming pared 4 bases from V and 2 bases from J, leaving 12 bases between. CDR3 size: 14 residues. Per germline, CDR1 LGHNA and CDR2 YSLEER. CDR3 bases: TGCGCCAGCAGCCTGGGTCTGGGCACCTACGAGCAGTACTTC. The encoded protein is CASSLGLGTYEQYF.

Comment on this clonotype: A much more abundant neighbour one base away suggests this may be a read error. The chain joins TRBV20-1 to TRBJ2-2; D perhaps matches TRBD2 (5 bases). The length of the CDR3 is 15 residues. The V end was cut by 0 bases, the J end by 0 bases, with 8 bases between. Germline loops: CDR1 DFQATT, CDR2 SNEGSKA (reference sequence). CDR3 residues: CSARDSGPNTGELFF. CDR3 nucleotides: TGCAGTGCTAGAGACAGCGGCCCGAACACCGGGGAGCTGTTTTTT.

This clonotype was found many times. This chain joins TRBV12-3 or TRBV12-4 and TRBJ1-1; D unclear. V was trimmed by 5 bases and J by 0 bases, leaving 10 bases between them. This CDR3 spans 14 amino acids. CDR3 residues: CASSPTRMNTEAFF. In DNA form, the CDR3 reads TGTGCCAGCAGTCCGACACGTATGAACACTGAAGCTTTCTTT.

The V gene is TRBV7-8, the J gene TRBJ2-5, with 9 bases matching TRBD2. V shed 0 bases and J 5 bases; nucleotides not matched to a gene: 7. The length of the CDR3 is 16 residues. In germline, CDR1 is SGHVS, CDR2 FQNEAQ. The CDR3 loop is CASSLANGAGGETQYF. CDR3 in DNA: TGTGCCAGCAGCTTAGCGAATGGGGCGGGAGGGGAGACCCAGTACTTC.

This rearrangement joins TRBV2 to TRBJ2-7; 11 bases agree with TRBD2. Germline-derived CDR1 and CDR2 are SNHLY and FYNNEI. The CDR3 is 18 residues long. V shed 0 bases and J 3 bases; nucleotides not matched to a gene: 10. The CDR3 spells CASSEALAGGSPNYEQYF. The DNA of the CDR3 is TGTGCCAGCAGTGAAGCGCTAGCGGGAGGATCTCCAAACTACGAGCAGTACTTC.

For the CDR3, the DNA is TGCGCCAGCAGCTTTGCGGGGAGACTAGCGGGTAAAGAGACCCAGTACTTC. Translated, it gives CASSFAGRLAGKETQYF. This chain uses TRBV5-1 with TRBJ2-5; 10 nucleotides match TRBD2. The V gene end was trimmed by 2 bases and the J gene end by 3 bases; junction bases not matched to a gene: 10. Germline lookup yields CDR1 SGHRS and CDR2 YFSETQ. The CDR3 extends over 17 amino acids.